A single T cell receptor (beta chain) is shown here with its context. The target antigen is unknown. The TCR beta cDNA libraries carried unique molecular identifiers. TCRdb passed the PCR reads through MiXCR, listing each CDR3 protein once. This sample has hundreds of thousands of distinct CDR3 sequences, with just under 30% found just once. This entry comes from a study of post-analysis software for immune sequencing data. Study as a whole: As for disease course, relapsing-remitting, secondary progressive and progressive-relapsing multiple sclerosis were all included. Study-wide findings and caveats: Versus controls, multiple sclerosis patients showed significantly lower diversity (normalized Chao1). The F measure placed samples prepared in the same batch into strongly shared clusters. Comparison of patients with controls showed about 5 TRBV segments more frequent in patients, TRBV5-6, TRBV5-1 and TRBV20-1 among them.

Deletions cut 0 bases from V and 5 bases from J, with 5 bases between. The CDR3 is made up of 12 amino acids. Germline V gives CDR1 SGDLS, CDR2 YYNGEE. Sequencing was carried out using blood. This receptor was taken from a girl aged 10-17 years with multiple sclerosis. The chain is built from TRBV9 and TRBJ1-2; no firm D call. CDR3 nucleotides: TGTGCCAGCAGCGTAGCTCCGTATGGCTACACCTTC. It specifies CASSVAPYGYTF.